This entry lists 30 T cell receptor beta chains sequenced from one sample in a study of identical twins. Using its own MiXCR run on the 5' RACE reads, TCRdb lists one record per CDR3 protein. Of about 570,000 distinct CDR3 sequences listed, 9.6% are singletons. The data also belong to a second study, concerning yellow fever vaccine responses in identical twins.

The sequenced sample was PBMCs. The receptors shown here come from a woman aged 18-29 years in good health.

J is TRBJ2-7 and V is TRBV27; perhaps D is TRBD1 or TRBD2 (5 bases each). Trimming cost V 8 bases and J 3 bases, with 11 bases left between them. Per germline, CDR1 MNHEY and CDR2 SMNVEV (reference sequence). The CDR3 is 12 residues long. The CDR3 region has the DNA TGTGCCAGCTCCCGGGACCGCTACGAGCAGTACTTC. This encodes CASSRDRYEQYF.

This clonotype was counted many times. V and J are TRBV20-1 and TRBJ1-2; D may be TRBD1 (5 bases). The CDR3 totals 13 residues. V was trimmed by 0 bases and J by 6 bases, leaving 11 bases between them. Looked up from germline, CDR1 is DFQATT and CDR2 is SNEGSKA (reference sequence). Here the CDR3 DNA reads TGCAGTGCTAGAGACAGGGTCCGACATGGCTACACCTTC. Translation gives CSARDRVRHGYTF.

This clonotype came up many times. This sequence joins TRBV20-1 and TRBJ2-7; D not resolved. V was clipped by 0 bases and J by 4 bases, with 16 bases between them. Per the germline V gene, CDR1 is DFQATT and CDR2 is SNEGSKA (reference sequence). CDR3 size: 15 residues. CDR3 sequence: CSARDSKGVWYEQYF. DNA of the CDR3: TGCAGTGCTAGAGATTCTAAAGGTGTTTGGTACGAGCAGTACTTC.

This clonotype has a handful of counts. The chain recombines TRBV20-1 with TRBJ2-7; 8 positions match TRBD1. Germline V gene lookup returns CDR1 DFQATT and CDR2 SNEGSKA (reference sequence). This CDR3 contains 15 residues. V lost 4 bases to trimming and J lost 4 bases; unmatched junction nucleotides: 12. The CDR3 DNA reads as TGCAGTGCTACCCGACCTGGACAGGGTAATTACGAGCAGTACTTC. Its protein product is CSATRPGQGNYEQYF.

About this clonotype: This may come from a read error, since a much larger clone is one base off. This chain links TRBV28 with TRBJ2-3, with 8 bases aligning to TRBD2. Germline loops: CDR1 MDHEN, CDR2 SYDVKM. The CDR3 runs 17 residues. V shed 4 bases, J shed 3 bases, and the junction held 12 bases outside the gene matches. CDR3 region: CASSSTRTSRSTDTQYF. In DNA, the CDR3 is TGTGCCAGCAGTTCCACGCGGACTAGCAGGAGTACAGATACGCAGTATTTT.

This clonotype was picked up many times. The chain recombines TRBV19 with TRBJ2-5; 8 bases map to TRBD2. Germline V gene lookup returns CDR1 LNHDA and CDR2 SQIVND (reference sequence). CDR3 length: 14 residues. With 3 bases clipped from V and 4 bases from J, the junction kept 4 bases outside the gene matches. In DNA, the CDR3 is TGTGCCAGTAGTATCAGCAGCGGGAGAGAGACCCAGTACTTC. Translated, it gives CASSISSGRETQYF. The complete variable domain, with remaining parts taken from reference TRBV19 and TRBJ2-5, reads DGGITQSPKYLFRKEGQNVTLSCEQNLNHDAMYWYRQDPGQGLRLIYYSQIVNDFQKGDIAEGYSVSREKKESFPLTVTSAQKNPTAFYLCASSISSGRETQYFGPGTRLLVL.

A few counts support this clonotype. This sequence joins TRBV20-1 and TRBJ1-1; D is ambiguous. CDR3 length equals 14 residues. From germline, CDR1 is DFQATT and CDR2 SNEGSKA (reference sequence). V dropped 0 bases and J dropped 4 bases, with 12 bases sitting between them. Here the CDR3 DNA reads TGCAGTGCTAGAGATGCCCGTGTAGTCACTGAAGCTTTCTTT. Protein product: CSARDARVVTEAFF.

V usage is TRBV5-6 and J usage is TRBJ1-2; D is undetermined. Per the germline V gene, CDR1 is SGHDT and CDR2 is YYEEEE. V gave up 1 base and J gave up 2 bases, with 12 bases separating them. CDR3 length: 15 amino acids. CDR3 residues: CASSLIPSKNYGYTF. The DNA of the CDR3 is TGTGCCAGCAGCTTGATCCCCAGTAAGAACTATGGCTACACCTTC.

This clonotype was counted only a few times. CDR3 protein: CSASFRIMDGYTF. DNA of the CDR3: TGCAGTGCTAGTTTTCGGATCATGGATGGCTACACCTTC. The chain uses TRBV20-1 and TRBJ1-2; D remains ambiguous. Per germline, CDR1 DFQATT and CDR2 SNEGSKA (reference sequence). Trimming shortened V by 3 bases and J by 6 bases, and 14 bases separated the two germline ends. The CDR3 length is 13 residues.

The V call is TRBV6-5, the J call TRBJ2-4; D is uncertain. V gave up 4 bases and J gave up 9 bases, with 10 bases separating them. The length of the CDR3 is 12 residues. Germline lookup yields CDR1 MNHEY and CDR2 SVGAGI. The CDR3 region has the DNA TGTGCCAGCAGTTCTTCAGAAGGCATTCAGTACTTC. Translated, it gives CASSSSEGIQYF.

The chain has TRBV5-1 and TRBJ2-7; tentatively, D is TRBD1 (6 bases). CDR1 and CDR2 from the germline V gene are SGHRS and YFSETQ. The V gene lost 3 bases and the J gene lost 4 bases, with 14 bases spanning the gap. The CDR3 sequence is 14 residues long. For the CDR3, the DNA is TGCGCCAGCAGCTACGAGGGACACGTATACGAGCAGTACTTC. Translation: CASSYEGHVYEQYF.

The chain recombines TRBV10-2 with TRBJ2-5; 8 nucleotides agree with TRBD1. Germline V gene sequence: CDR1 WSHSY, CDR2 SAAADI. The CDR3 sequence is 17 residues long. With V trimmed by 0 bases and J by 7 bases, 13 bases remained unmatched. CDR3 nucleotides: TGCGCCAGCAGTGAGTCGACAGGGGACTCCATCCAGGGGACCCAGTACTTC. Translation: CASSESTGDSIQGTQYF.

The J gene is TRBJ2-3, the V gene TRBV4-1; 15 positions match TRBD2. This CDR3 region has 18 residues. The V segment lost 0 bases and the J segment 2 bases; nucleotides outside the gene matches: 3. Germline CDR1 and CDR2: MGHRA and YSYEKL. The CDR3 spells CASSQEGLAGGFTDTQYF. In DNA, the CDR3 is TGCGCCAGCAGCCAAGAGGGACTAGCGGGAGGATTCACAGATACGCAGTATTTT.

The table lists this clonotype with a few counts. The CDR3 reads CASSLDVAGVYEQYF. For the CDR3, the DNA is TGTGCCAGCAGCTTAGATGTAGCGGGAGTTTACGAGCAGTACTTC. The rearrangement uses TRBV11-2 and TRBJ2-7; 9 nucleotides align to TRBD2. The CDR3 has 15 residues. The V and J ends lost 0 bases and 4 bases, in that order; junction bases with no gene match: 4. The germline V gene has CDR1 SGHAT and CDR2 FQNNGV.

This clonotype was counted only a few times. V is TRBV27 and J is TRBJ1-2; no clear D gene. Germline V lookup: CDR1 MNHEY, CDR2 SMNVEV (reference sequence). This CDR3 contains 12 residues. V was pared by 6 bases and J by 3 bases, with 8 bases between. CDR3 nucleotides: TGTGCCAGCAGGAAAAGTGACTATGGCTACACCTTC. As protein: CASRKSDYGYTF.

CDR3 nucleotides: TGTGCCAGCAGCCCTAGCATTCAGGGGACCGGGGAGCTGTTTTTT. Amino acid sequence: CASSPSIQGTGELFF. The rearrangement uses TRBV7-2 and TRBJ2-2, with D possibly being TRBD1 (6 bases). Germline lookup yields CDR1 SGHTA and CDR2 FQGNSA. V lost 5 bases, J lost 5 bases, and 15 bases lay in between. The CDR3 sequence is 15 residues long.

This chain connects TRBV2 to TRBJ1-6; D gene unclear. Trimming pared 7 bases from V and 7 bases from J, leaving 5 bases between. The CDR3 length is 11 residues. CDR1 is SNHLY, CDR2 FYNNEI, per germline. The DNA for the CDR3 is TGTGCCAGCACTGACAATTCACCCCTCCACTTT. It codes for CASTDNSPLHF. The full variable domain, in which reference TRBV2 and TRBJ1-6 provide the parts outside the CDR3, is EPEVTQTPSHQVTQMGQEVILRCVPISNHLYFYWYRQILGQKVEFLVSFYNNEISEKSEIFDDQFSVERPDGSNFTLKIRSTKLEDSAMYFCASTDNSPLHFGNGTRLTVT.

In this sample, this clonotype turned up a few times. The chain combines TRBV9 with TRBJ2-1; 8 bases align to TRBD1. Germline lookup yields CDR1 SGDLS and CDR2 YYNGEE. Trimming removed 2 bases from V and 4 bases from J; junction bases left unmatched: 5. This CDR3 has 15 amino acids. CDR3 protein: CASSVGQGPYNEQFF. CDR3 sequence (DNA): TGTGCCAGCAGCGTCGGACAGGGTCCATACAATGAGCAGTTCTTC.

This clonotype was counted between two and nine times. The rearrangement joins TRBV20-1 to TRBJ2-1; 7 nucleotides line up with TRBD2. The V and J ends lost 1 base and 8 bases, in that order; junction bases with no gene match: 11. From germline, CDR1 is DFQATT and CDR2 SNEGSKA (reference sequence). CDR3 size: 15 residues. The CDR3 loop is CSARGVIRGRDEQFF. The CDR3 DNA follows: TGCAGTGCTAGAGGGGTCATTCGGGGGAGGGATGAGCAGTTCTTC.

This chain links TRBV7-3 with TRBJ2-1; D is unclear. V lost 9 bases and J 9 bases, leaving 12 bases between the germline ends. CDR1 and CDR2 from the germline V gene are SGHTA and FQGTGA. The CDR3 covers 11 residues. The CDR3, as DNA: TGTGCCAGTGGGGATTACGGTGAGCAGTTCTTC. Protein product: CASGDYGEQFF.

This clonotype was detected ten times or more. This sequence joins TRBV7-8 and TRBJ2-7; 8 nucleotides agree with TRBD2. V shed 5 bases and J 0 bases; nucleotides not matched to a gene: 9. The CDR3 covers 16 residues. Germline V gene sequence: CDR1 SGHVS, CDR2 FQNEAQ. The CDR3 region is CASSLYSGVPSYEQYF. The CDR3, as DNA: TGTGCCAGCAGCCTCTATAGCGGGGTCCCCTCCTACGAGCAGTACTTC.

This chain connects TRBV6-2 or TRBV6-3 to TRBJ2-7, with D possibly TRBD2 on 6 matching bases. Germline V gives CDR1 MNHEY, CDR2 SVGEGT. The CDR3 covers 15 residues. Trimming pared 7 bases from V and 3 bases from J, leaving 19 bases between. CDR3 coding DNA: TGTGCCAGCACACCGGACGGGGGTCTGAGCTACGAGCAGTACTTC. This codes for CASTPDGGLSYEQYF.

The genes are TRBV30 and TRBJ1-6; D is perhaps TRBD1 (6 bases). V lost 4 bases and J lost 10, with 11 bases in between. From germline, CDR1 is GTSNPN and CDR2 SVGIG (reference sequence). The CDR3 totals 12 residues. The CDR3 nucleotides are TGTGCCTGGATGGGGGGGGGCTCACCCCTCCACTTT. Its translation is CAWMGGGSPLHF.

With regard to this clonotype: A much larger clone lies one base from this, so it may be a read error. CDR3 nucleotides: TGCGCCAGCAGCCAACAACGAGCGGCGTCTAGCACAGATACGCAGTATTTT. It translates to CASSQQRAASSTDTQYF. The chain uses TRBV4-1 and TRBJ2-3; D may be TRBD2 (5 bases). This CDR3 comprises 17 residues. The germline V gene encodes CDR1 MGHRA and CDR2 YSYEKL. Trimming took 2 bases from V and 0 from J, leaving 15 bases between them.

The J gene is TRBJ2-5, the V gene TRBV5-4; D possibly corresponds to TRBD1 (6 bases). The CDR3 runs 15 residues. Germline V CDR1 and CDR2: SGHNT, YYREEE (reference sequence). V lost 4 bases, J lost 2 bases, and 15 bases lay in between. CDR3 residues: CASSHGQTGQETQYF. In nucleotides, the CDR3 is TGTGCCAGCAGCCATGGACAGACCGGTCAAGAGACCCAGTACTTC.

This clonotype was picked up many times. This chain links TRBV12-3 or TRBV12-4 with TRBJ2-1, with 11 positions matching TRBD2. This CDR3 spans 15 amino acids. V trimming: 10 bases; J trimming: 0 bases; junction bases outside the gene matches: 5. The CDR3 sequence is CATNTSGSSYNEQFF. The CDR3 nucleotides are TGTGCCACCAATACTAGCGGGAGCTCCTACAATGAGCAGTTCTTC.

This clonotype has more than one count but fewer than ten. The V gene is TRBV20-1, the J gene TRBJ2-2; possibly TRBD1 for D (6 bases). CDR3 length: 17 amino acids. V was pared by 1 base and J by 5 bases, with 20 bases between. CDR1 and CDR2 from the germline V gene are DFQATT and SNEGSKA (reference sequence). The CDR3 sequence is CSARGQQGRRMTGELFF. In DNA, the CDR3 is TGCAGTGCTAGAGGCCAACAGGGAAGACGGATGACCGGGGAGCTGTTTTTT.

In this sample, this clonotype turned up a few times. V gene TRBV29-1 combines with J gene TRBJ2-7; 7 nucleotides line up with TRBD1. The CDR3 sequence is 14 residues long. Per the germline V gene, CDR1 is SQVTM and CDR2 is ANQGSEA. Trimming took 2 bases from V and 1 from J; bases not matched to a gene: 5. The CDR3 DNA sequence: TGCAGCGTTGAATTGGGGACAGAGTCCTACGAGCAGTACTTC. This encodes CSVELGTESYEQYF.

This clonotype has at least ten counts. The V call is TRBV29-1, the J call TRBJ2-7; TRBD1 matches at 7 bases. Germline loops: CDR1 SQVTM, CDR2 ANQGSEA. V gave up 0 bases and J gave up 5 bases; unmatched junction bases: 10. The CDR3 runs to 15 residues. The DNA of the CDR3 is TGCAGCGTTGAAGATGAACAGGGGCCCCGGGACGAGCAGTACTTC. Protein product: CSVEDEQGPRDEQYF.

This clonotype was counted a single time. The chain recombines TRBV7-2 with TRBJ2-1; D is unclear. The CDR3 totals 12 residues. The V gene lost 1 base and the J gene lost 8 bases, with 6 bases spanning the gap. Per germline, CDR1 SGHTA and CDR2 FQGNSA. In DNA form, the CDR3 reads TGTGCCAGCAGCTTAGATACGCATGAGCAGTTCTTC. It encodes CASSLDTHEQFF.